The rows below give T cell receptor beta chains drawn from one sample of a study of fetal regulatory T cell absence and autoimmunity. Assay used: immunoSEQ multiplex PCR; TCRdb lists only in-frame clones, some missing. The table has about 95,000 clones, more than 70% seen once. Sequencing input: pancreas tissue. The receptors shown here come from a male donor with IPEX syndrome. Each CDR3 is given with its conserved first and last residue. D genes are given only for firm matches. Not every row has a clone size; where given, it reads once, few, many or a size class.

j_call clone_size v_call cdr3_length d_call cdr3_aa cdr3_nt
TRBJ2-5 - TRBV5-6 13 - CASSLALIETQYF TGTGCCAGCAGCTTGGCCCTTATAGAGACCCAGTACTTC
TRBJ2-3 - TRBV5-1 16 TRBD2 CASSLGTSGSTDTQYF TGCGCCAGCAGCTTGGGGACTAGCGGGAGCACAGATACGCAGTATTTT
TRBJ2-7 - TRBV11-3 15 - CASSRRGGNLYEQYF TGTGCCAGCAGCAGGAGGGGGGGGAACCTTTACGAGCAGTACTTC
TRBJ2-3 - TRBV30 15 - CASQGAQTAWDTQYF TGTGCCTCCCAAGGCGCTCAGACAGCATGGGATACGCAGTATTTT
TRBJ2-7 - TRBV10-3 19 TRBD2 CAISESLPQPGLAGDEQYF TGTGCCATCAGTGAGTCTTTACCCCAGCCGGGACTAGCGGGAGACGAGCAGTACTTC
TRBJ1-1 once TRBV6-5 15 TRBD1 CASSSSGTGNTEAFF TGTGCCAGCAGTTCTTCCGGGACAGGGAACACTGAAGCTTTCTTT
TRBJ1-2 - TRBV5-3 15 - CARSHDSGVSYGYTF TGTGCCAGAAGCCACGACAGCGGGGTCTCCTATGGCTACACCTTC
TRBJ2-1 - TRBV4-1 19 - CASSHAPQAGRWTNNEQFF TGCGCCAGCAGCCACGCCCCTCAGGCGGGACGATGGACTAACAATGAGCAGTTCTTC
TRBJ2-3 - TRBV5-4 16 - CASSLDSGGPPDTQYF TGTGCCAGCAGCTTGGACTCCGGGGGGCCGCCCGATACGCAGTATTTT
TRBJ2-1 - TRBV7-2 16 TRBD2 CASSLGLARGADEQFF TGTGCCAGCAGCTTGGGACTAGCCAGGGGGGCGGATGAGCAGTTCTTC
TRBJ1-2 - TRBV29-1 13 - CSVVDRLNYGYTF TGCAGCGTTGTAGACAGGTTAAACTATGGCTACACCTTC
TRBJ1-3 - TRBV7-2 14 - CATNPPDSGNTIYF TGTGCCACCAACCCACCGGACTCTGGAAACACCATATATTTT
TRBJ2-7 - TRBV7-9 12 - CASSLGTYEQYF TGTGCCAGCAGCTTAGGGACCTACGAGCAGTACTTC
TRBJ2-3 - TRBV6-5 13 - CASSWDFTDTQYF TGTGCCAGCAGTTGGGACTTCACAGATACGCAGTATTTT
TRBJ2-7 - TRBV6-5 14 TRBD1 CASSQPGQGYEQYF TGTGCCAGCAGTCAGCCGGGACAGGGATACGAGCAGTACTTC
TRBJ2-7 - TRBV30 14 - CAWSVGRASYEQYF TGTGCCTGGAGTGTAGGCAGGGCAAGCTACGAGCAGTACTTC
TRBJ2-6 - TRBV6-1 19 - CASSGDQGTRISGANVLTF TGTGCCAGCAGTGGGGACCAGGGGACACGAATCTCCGGGGCCAACGTCCTGACTTTC
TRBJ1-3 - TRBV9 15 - CASSVAGGQGNTIYF TGTGCCAGCAGCGTAGCTGGGGGGCAGGGAAACACCATATATTTT
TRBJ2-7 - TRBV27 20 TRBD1 CASSRHSYTRDRGTRSEQYF TGTGCCAGCAGTCGACATAGCTATACCCGGGACAGGGGAACAAGGAGCGAGCAGTACTTC
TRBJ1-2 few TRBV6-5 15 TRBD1 CASSYTTGGAYGYTF TGTGCCAGCAGTTACACCACAGGGGGCGCCTATGGCTACACCTTC
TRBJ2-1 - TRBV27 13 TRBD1 CASSGQGRDEQFF TGTGCCAGCAGTGGACAGGGGCGCGATGAGCAGTTCTTC
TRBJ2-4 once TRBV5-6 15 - CASSPIEGGKNIQYF TGTGCCAGCAGCCCGATTGAGGGGGGCAAAAACATTCAGTACTTC
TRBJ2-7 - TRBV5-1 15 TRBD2 CASSLGTSGFYEQYF TGCGCCAGCAGCTTGGGGACTAGCGGCTTCTACGAGCAGTACTTC
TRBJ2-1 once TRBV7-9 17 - CASSLATPPSYYNEQFF TGTGCCAGCAGCTTAGCAACGCCCCCCTCCTACTACAATGAGCAGTTCTTC
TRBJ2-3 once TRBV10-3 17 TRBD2 CAISEFLLAGTHDTQYF TGTGCCATCAGTGAATTCCTCCTAGCGGGTACACATGATACGCAGTATTTT
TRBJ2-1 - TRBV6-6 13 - CASSYHPYNEQFF TGTGCCAGCAGTTACCACCCGTACAATGAGCAGTTCTTC
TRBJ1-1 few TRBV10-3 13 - CAISERSSTEAFF TGTGCCATCAGTGAGAGAAGTAGCACTGAAGCTTTCTTT
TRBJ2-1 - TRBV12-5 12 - CASGPPRNEQFF TGTGCTAGTGGTCCCCCCAGGAATGAGCAGTTCTTC
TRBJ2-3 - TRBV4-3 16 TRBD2 CASSPRLAGGTDTQYF TGCGCCAGCAGCCCAAGACTAGCGGGGGGCACAGATACGCAGTATTTT
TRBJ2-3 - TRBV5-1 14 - CASSLVSPTDTQYF TGCGCCAGCAGCTTGGTTAGCCCCACAGATACGCAGTATTTT
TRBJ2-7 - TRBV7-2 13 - CASSFAGGYEQYF TGTGCCAGCAGCTTTGCTGGGGGCTACGAGCAGTACTTC
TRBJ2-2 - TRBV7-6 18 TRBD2 CASSLLPRTSGNTGELFF TGTGCCAGCAGCTTACTCCCCCGGACTAGCGGGAACACCGGGGAGCTGTTTTTT
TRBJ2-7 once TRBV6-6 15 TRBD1 CASSDGQDWGYEQYF TGTGCCAGCAGTGACGGACAGGATTGGGGTTACGAGCAGTACTTC
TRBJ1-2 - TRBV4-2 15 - CASSQDIGEDYGYTF TGTGCCAGCAGCCAAGATATAGGGGAGGACTATGGCTACACCTTC
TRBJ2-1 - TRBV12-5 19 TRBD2 CASGLSTGPAGSSYNEQFF TGTGCTAGTGGTTTGTCCACCGGCCCAGCGGGGAGCTCCTACAATGAGCAGTTCTTC
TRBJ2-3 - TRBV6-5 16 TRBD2 CASSYLLGGGPDTQYF TGTGCCAGCAGTTACCTTCTCGGGGGGGGCCCGGATACGCAGTATTTT
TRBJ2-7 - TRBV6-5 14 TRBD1 CASSYRGGRYEQYF TGTGCCAGCAGCTACAGGGGTGGTAGATACGAGCAGTACTTC
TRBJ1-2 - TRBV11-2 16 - CASSLGKTGRNYGYTF TGTGCCAGCAGCTTAGGAAAAACAGGGAGGAACTATGGCTACACCTTC
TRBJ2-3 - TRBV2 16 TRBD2 CASSLDGGGVTDTQYF TGTGCCAGCAGCCTTGATGGCGGGGGTGTGACAGATACGCAGTATTTT
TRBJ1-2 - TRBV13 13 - CASSARANYGYTF TGTGCCAGCAGCGCCAGGGCGAACTATGGCTACACCTTC
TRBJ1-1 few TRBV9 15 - CASSVGGHPGTEAFF TGTGCCAGCAGCGTAGGCGGACACCCAGGAACTGAAGCTTTCTTT